The T cell receptor beta chain described here comes from a study of shared clonotypes between healthy human individuals. The CDR3 is 14 amino acids. Germline V CDR1 and CDR2: MNHEY, SMNVEV (reference sequence). After removal of 8 bases from V and 3 bases from J, the junction contained 8 bases not matched to a gene. Assay used: immunoSEQ multiplex PCR; TCRdb lists only in-frame clones, some missing. This sample has about 480,000 clones, with 70% to 80% found just once. Adult donors, all healthy and HIV-negative, had no recent acute infections or vaccinations. This chain joins TRBV27 and TRBJ2-5; the match to TRBD1 covers 8 bases. The receptor was isolated from a woman between 40 and 55 years old in good health. Some clones in this sample may be carry-over from other donors' samples. The sample was PBMCs. The CDR3 DNA reads TGTGCCAGCGTGACAGACAGGGGTGAAGAGACCCAGTACTTC. Its translation is CASVTDRGEETQYF.